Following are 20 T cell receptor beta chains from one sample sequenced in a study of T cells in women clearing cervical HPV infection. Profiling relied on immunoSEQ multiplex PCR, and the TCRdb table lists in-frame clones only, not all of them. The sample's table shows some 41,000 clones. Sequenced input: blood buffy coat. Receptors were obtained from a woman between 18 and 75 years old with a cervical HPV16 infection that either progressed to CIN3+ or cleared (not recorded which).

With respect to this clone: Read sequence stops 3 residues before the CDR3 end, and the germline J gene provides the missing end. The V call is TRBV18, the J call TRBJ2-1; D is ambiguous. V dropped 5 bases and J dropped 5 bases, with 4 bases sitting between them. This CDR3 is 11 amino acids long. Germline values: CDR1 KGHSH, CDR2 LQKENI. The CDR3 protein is CASSANNEQFF. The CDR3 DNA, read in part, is TGTGCCAGCTCAGCGAACAATGAG.

Incomplete CDR3 DNA: TGTGCCAGCAGCTCGACAGGGCCGGGAGAGACC. Its translation: CASSSTGPGET. The whole CDR3 reads CASSSTGPGETQYF. V and J are TRBV7-2 and TRBJ2-5, with 7 nucleotides matching TRBD1. The read halts 3 residues ahead of the CDR3 end, with the missing end drawn from the germline J gene. CDR3 length: 14 residues. CDR1 and CDR2 from the germline V gene are SGHTA and FQGNSA. With 4 bases clipped from V and 4 bases from J, the junction kept 6 bases outside the gene matches. The full variable domain, with the rest looked up from reference TRBV7-2 and TRBJ2-5, is GAGVSQSPSNKVTEKGKDVELRCDPISGHTALYWYRQSLGQGLEFLIYFQGNSAPDKSGLPSDRFSAERTGGSVSTLTIQRTQQEDSAVYLCASSSTGPGETQYFGPGTRLLVL.

Incomplete CDR3 DNA: TGTGCCAGCAGCTCCCAGACAGGCGGTAGCTACGAG. Translation gives CASSSQTGGSYE. The entire CDR3 reads CASSSQTGGSYEQYF. The chain employs TRBV7-2 and TRBJ2-7, with a weak D call TRBD1 (6 bases). The read stops 3 residues short of the end of the CDR3; the missing end is completed from the germline J gene. CDR1 and CDR2 (germline): SGHTA, FQGNSA. The V and J ends lost 4 bases and 3 bases respectively, with 16 bases between them. The CDR3 has 15 residues.

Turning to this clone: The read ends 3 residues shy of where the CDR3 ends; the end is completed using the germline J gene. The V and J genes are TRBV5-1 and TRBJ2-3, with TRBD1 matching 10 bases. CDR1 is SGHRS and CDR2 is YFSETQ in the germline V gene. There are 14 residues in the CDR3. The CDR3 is CASSWNAGTGAQYF. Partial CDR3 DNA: TGCGCCAGCAGCTGGAATGCCGGGACAGGGGCG.

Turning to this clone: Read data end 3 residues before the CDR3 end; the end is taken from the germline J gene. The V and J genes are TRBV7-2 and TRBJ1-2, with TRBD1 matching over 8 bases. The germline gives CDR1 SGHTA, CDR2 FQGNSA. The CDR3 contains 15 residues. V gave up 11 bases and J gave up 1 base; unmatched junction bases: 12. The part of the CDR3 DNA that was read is TGTGCCCTTCGTGATGCAGGGGGCAGTAACTATGGC. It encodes CALRDAGGSNYG. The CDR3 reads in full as CALRDAGGSNYGYTF.

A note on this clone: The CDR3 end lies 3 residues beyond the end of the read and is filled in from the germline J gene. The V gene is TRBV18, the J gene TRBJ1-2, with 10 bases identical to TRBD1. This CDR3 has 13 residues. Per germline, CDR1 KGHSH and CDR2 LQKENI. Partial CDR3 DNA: TGTGCCACCAGGACAGGGGGTATCTACGAC. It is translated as CATRTGGIYD. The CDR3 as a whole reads CATRTGGIYDYTF. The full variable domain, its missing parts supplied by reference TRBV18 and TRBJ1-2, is NAGVMQNPRHLVRRRGQEARLRCSPMKGHSHVYWYRQLPEEGLKFMVYLQKENIIDESGMPKERFSAEFPKEGPSILRIQQVVRGDSAAYFCATRTGGIYDYTFGSGTRLTVV.

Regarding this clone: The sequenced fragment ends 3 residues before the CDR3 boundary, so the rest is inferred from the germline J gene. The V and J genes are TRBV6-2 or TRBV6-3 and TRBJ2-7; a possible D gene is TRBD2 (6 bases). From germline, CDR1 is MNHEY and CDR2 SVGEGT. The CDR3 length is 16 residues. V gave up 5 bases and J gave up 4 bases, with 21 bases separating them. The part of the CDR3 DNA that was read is TGTGCCAGCAGTCCTAGCGAGACAAGAACCCGGTACGAG. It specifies CASSPSETRTRYE. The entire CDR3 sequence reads CASSPSETRTRYEQYF.

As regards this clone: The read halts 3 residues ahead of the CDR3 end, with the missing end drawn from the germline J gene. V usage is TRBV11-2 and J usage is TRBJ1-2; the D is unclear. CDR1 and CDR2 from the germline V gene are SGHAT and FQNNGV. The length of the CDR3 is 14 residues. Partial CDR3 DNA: TGTGCCAGCAGCTTTCAAGGGTGGGCCTCCGGC. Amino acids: CASSFQGWASG. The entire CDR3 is CASSFQGWASGYTF.

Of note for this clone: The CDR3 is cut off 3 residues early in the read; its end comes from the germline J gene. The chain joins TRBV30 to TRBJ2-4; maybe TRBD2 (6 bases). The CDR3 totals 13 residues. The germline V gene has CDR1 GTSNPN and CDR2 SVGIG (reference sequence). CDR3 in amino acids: CAWSGLTNYGQYF. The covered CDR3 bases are TGTGCCTGGTCGGGACTGACTAACTATGGT.

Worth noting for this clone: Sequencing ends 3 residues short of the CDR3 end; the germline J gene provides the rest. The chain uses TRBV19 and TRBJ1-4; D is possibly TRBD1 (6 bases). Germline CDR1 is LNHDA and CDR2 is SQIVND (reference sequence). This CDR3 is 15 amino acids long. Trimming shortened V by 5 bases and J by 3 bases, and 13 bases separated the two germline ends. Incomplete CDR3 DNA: TGTGCCAGTAGTGGAGGGGGGGCAGCTAATGAAAAA. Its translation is CASSGGGAANEK. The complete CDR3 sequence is CASSGGGAANEKLFF.

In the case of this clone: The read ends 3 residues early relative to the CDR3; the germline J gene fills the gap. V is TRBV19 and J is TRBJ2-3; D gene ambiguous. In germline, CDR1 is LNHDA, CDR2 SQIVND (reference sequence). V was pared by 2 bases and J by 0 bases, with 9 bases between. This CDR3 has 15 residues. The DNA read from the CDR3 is TGTGCCAGTAGTATATCATCAGTGAGCACAGATACG. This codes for CASSISSVSTDT. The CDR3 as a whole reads CASSISSVSTDTQYF.

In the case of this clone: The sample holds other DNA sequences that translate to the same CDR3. The CDR3 bases that were read are TGTGCCAGCTCACCGACAGGGGCTGGAAACACC. Translated: CASSPTGAGNT. The entire CDR3 protein is CASSPTGAGNTIYF. This rearrangement joins TRBV18 to TRBJ1-3, with TRBD1 matching over 8 bases. The read ends 3 residues early relative to the CDR3; the germline J gene fills the gap. The CDR3 has 14 residues. Trimming cost V 3 bases and J 2 bases; bases outside gene matches: 0. Germline values: CDR1 KGHSH, CDR2 LQKENI.

CDR3 residues: CSASRQGGNQPQHF. The CDR3 DNA, read in part, is TGCAGTGCTAGTAGACAGGGTGGGAATCAGCCC. The V gene is TRBV20-1, the J gene TRBJ1-5; 7 bases map to TRBD1. The read is 3 residues too short to cover the CDR3 end, so that end is filled in from the germline J gene. Germline CDR1 reads DFQATT; CDR2 reads SNEGSKA (reference sequence). Trimming removed 3 bases from V and 4 bases from J; junction bases left unmatched: 6. The CDR3 runs 14 residues.

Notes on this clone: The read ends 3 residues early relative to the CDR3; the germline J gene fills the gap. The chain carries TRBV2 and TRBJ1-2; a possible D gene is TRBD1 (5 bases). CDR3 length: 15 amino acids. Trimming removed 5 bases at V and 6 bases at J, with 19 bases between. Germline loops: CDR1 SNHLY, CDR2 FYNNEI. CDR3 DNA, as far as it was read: TGTGCCAGCAGTCGAGACAGTTTGGAGTCCGATGGC. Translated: CASSRDSLESDG. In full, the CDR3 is CASSRDSLESDGYTF.

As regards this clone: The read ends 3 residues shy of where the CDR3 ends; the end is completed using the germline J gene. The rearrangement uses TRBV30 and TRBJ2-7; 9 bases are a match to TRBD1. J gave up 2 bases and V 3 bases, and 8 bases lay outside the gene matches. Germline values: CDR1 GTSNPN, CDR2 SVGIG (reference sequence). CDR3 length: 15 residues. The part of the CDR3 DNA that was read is TGTGCCTGGAGAGAAACAGGGGGCGTAACCTACGAG. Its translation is CAWRETGGVTYE. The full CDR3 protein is CAWRETGGVTYEQYF. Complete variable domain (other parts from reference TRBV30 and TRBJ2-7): SQTIHQWPATLVQPVGSPLSLECTVEGTSNPNLYWYRQAAGRGLQLLFYSVGIGQISSEVPQNLSASRPQDRQFILSSKKLLLSDSGFYLCAWRETGGVTYEQYFGPGTRLTVT.

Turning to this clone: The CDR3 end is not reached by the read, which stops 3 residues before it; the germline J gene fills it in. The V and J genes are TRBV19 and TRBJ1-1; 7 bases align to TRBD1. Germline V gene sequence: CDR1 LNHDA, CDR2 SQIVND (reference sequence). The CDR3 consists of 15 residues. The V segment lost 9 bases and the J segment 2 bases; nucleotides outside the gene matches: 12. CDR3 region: CASSGQEGVNTEAFF. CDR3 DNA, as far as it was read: TGTGCCAGCTCCGGACAGGAAGGAGTTAACACTGAA.

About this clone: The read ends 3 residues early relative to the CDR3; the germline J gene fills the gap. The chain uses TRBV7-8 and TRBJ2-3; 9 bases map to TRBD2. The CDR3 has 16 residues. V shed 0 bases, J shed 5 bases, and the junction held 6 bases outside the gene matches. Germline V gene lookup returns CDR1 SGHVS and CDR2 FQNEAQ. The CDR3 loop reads CASSLAAGGIGDTQYF. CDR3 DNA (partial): TGTGCCAGCAGCTTAGCGGCGGGAGGGATTGGAGATACG. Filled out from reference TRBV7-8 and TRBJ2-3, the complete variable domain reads GAGVSQSPRYKVAKRGQDVALRCDPISGHVSLFWYQQALGQGPEFLTYFQNEAQLDKSGLPSDRFFAERPEGSVSTLKIQRTQQEDSAVYLCASSLAAGGIGDTQYFGPGTRLTVL.

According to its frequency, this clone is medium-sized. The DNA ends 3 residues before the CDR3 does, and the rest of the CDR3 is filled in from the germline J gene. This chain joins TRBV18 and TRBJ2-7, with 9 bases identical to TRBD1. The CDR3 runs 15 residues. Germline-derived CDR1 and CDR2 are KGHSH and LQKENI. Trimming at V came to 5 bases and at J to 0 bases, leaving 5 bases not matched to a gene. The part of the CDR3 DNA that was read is TGTGCCAGCTCAATCGACAGGGGGTCCTCCTACGAG. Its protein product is CASSIDRGSSYE. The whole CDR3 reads CASSIDRGSSYEQYF.

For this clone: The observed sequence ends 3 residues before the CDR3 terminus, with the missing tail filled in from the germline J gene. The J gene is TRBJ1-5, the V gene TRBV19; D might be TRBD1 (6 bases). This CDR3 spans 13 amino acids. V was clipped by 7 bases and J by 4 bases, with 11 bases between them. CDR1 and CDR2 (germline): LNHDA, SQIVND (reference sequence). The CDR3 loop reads CASNERGNQPQHF. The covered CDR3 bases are TGTGCCAGTAACGAGAGGGGGAATCAGCCC.

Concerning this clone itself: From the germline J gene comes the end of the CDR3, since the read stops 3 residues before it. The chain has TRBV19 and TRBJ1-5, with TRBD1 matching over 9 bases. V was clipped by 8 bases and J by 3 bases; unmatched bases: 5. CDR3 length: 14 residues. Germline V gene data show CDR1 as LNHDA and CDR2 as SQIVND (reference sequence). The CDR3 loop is CASQRDRVNQPQHF. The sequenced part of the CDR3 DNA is TGTGCCAGTCAAAGGGACAGGGTCAATCAGCCC.